This note documents a single T cell receptor beta chain sequence. No antigen is known for it. TCRdb reprocessed the 5' RACE reads and keeps a single row for each CDR3 protein, giving no DNA. Here the sample table reports around 550,000 distinct CDR3 sequences. This CDR3 has 19 residues. Germline CDR1 and CDR2: SGHAT and FQNNGV. This sample was included in a study of T cells expressing NK-cell markers. Whole-study context: Cells sorted as CD3+CD56+NKG2C+, CD3+CD56+NKG2C- and CD3+CD56-NKG2C+ T cells supplied the TCR beta repertoires.

Study-wide results and caveats: Where a few donors were concerned, these clonotypes also led the CD3+CD56-NKG2C+ fraction.

The rearrangement joins TRBV11-2 to TRBJ2-1; as DNA is missing, the TRBD2 call by TCRdb cannot be tested. The origin of this receptor is a man younger than 30 in good health. Sequences were obtained from blood T cells: a sorted CD56 or NKG2C T cell subset, CD4+ or CD8+ T cells, or bulk PBMC T cells (not recorded which). This chain's CDR3 is CASSLVGTSLSSAYNEQFF.